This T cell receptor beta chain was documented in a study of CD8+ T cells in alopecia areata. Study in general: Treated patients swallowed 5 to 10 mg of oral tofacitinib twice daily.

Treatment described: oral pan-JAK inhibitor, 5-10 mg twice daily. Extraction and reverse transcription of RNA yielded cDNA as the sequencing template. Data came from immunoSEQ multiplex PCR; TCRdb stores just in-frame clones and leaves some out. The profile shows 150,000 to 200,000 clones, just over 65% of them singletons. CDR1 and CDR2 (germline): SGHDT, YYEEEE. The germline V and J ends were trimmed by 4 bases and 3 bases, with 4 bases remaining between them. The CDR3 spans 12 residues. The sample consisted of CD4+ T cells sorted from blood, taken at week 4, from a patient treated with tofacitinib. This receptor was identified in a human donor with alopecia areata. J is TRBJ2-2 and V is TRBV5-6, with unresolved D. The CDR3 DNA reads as TGTGCCAGCAGCCTAGACACCGGGGAGCTGTTTTTT. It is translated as CASSLDTGELFF.